Listed here are 26 T cell receptor beta chains from one sample, sequenced in a study of T cells in Graves' hyperthyroidism and ophthalmopathy. Researchers amplified the TCR beta CDR3 regions from RNA transcripts. HTBI primers drove first-round RT-PCR of the TCR CDR3. TCRdb called the multiplex PCR reads again in MiXCR, with one record for every CDR3 protein. The table lists hundreds of thousands of distinct CDR3 sequences, approximately 40% of them singletons. The sequenced sample consisted of blood. These receptors came from a young man with Graves' hyperthyroidism.

This clonotype was counted ten times or more. The chain uses TRBV15 and TRBJ1-4; D is uncertain. The CDR3 runs to 13 residues. The germline CDR1 and CDR2 sequences are LNHNV and YYDKDF (reference sequence). Trimming took off 4 bases at V and 5 bases at J, with 8 bases between the two ends. The CDR3 nucleotides read TGTGCCACCAGCATAAACAGAAATGAAAAACTGTTTTTT. Translating it yields CATSINRNEKLFF.

The table lists this clonotype with many counts. V usage is TRBV29-1 and J usage is TRBJ2-2, with 7 nucleotides matching TRBD2. The CDR3 contains 11 residues. Germline-derived CDR1 and CDR2 are SQVTM and ANQGSEA. V was pared by 7 bases and J by 5 bases, with 1 base of the junction left unmatched. For the CDR3, the DNA is TGCAGCGGTAGCGGGACCGGGGAGCTGTTTTTT. It yields the protein CSGSGTGELFF.

V usage is TRBV5-5 and J usage is TRBJ2-7, with D possibly being TRBD1 or TRBD2 (5 bases each). This CDR3 contains 15 residues. Germline-derived CDR1 and CDR2 are SGHKS and YYEKEE (reference sequence). Trimming stripped 0 bases from V and 7 bases from J, with 17 bases between. Here the CDR3 DNA reads TGTGCCAGCAGCTTGGAGGGGACGTTATTGGGTGAGCAGTACTTC. It specifies CASSLEGTLLGEQYF. Based on the CDR3 plus reference TRBV5-5 and TRBJ2-7, the full variable domain is DAGVTQSPTHLIKTRGQQVTLRCSPISGHKSVSWYQQVLGQGPQFIFQYYEKEERGRGNFPDRFSARQFPNYSSELNVNALLLGDSALYLCASSLEGTLLGEQYFGPGTRLTVT.

This clonotype occurred a few times. A read error may account for a junction end that differs from germline. The chain couples TRBV5-1 to TRBJ1-1; D perhaps matches TRBD1 (6 bases). Germline assignment: CDR1 SGHRS and CDR2 YFSETQ. This CDR3 has 14 residues. DNA for the CDR3: TGTGCCAGCAGCTTAGGGGGGCGCGGGAATGAAGCTTTCTTT. Protein: CASSLGGRGNEAFF.

In this sample, this clonotype turned up many times. The chain is built from TRBV7-8 and TRBJ2-5; D is uncertain. This CDR3 spans 15 amino acids. V was shortened by 5 bases and J by 3 bases, with 16 bases between the two germline ends. Per germline, CDR1 SGHVS and CDR2 FQNEAQ. The CDR3 spells CASSQEVVVKETQYF. The CDR3 DNA reads TGTGCCAGCAGCCAAGAGGTTGTCGTAAAAGAGACCCAGTACTTC.

This clonotype appeared many times. The chain recombines TRBV2 with TRBJ1-6, with D unresolved. This CDR3 comprises 14 residues. V lost 4 bases, J lost 10 bases, and 14 bases lay in between. Germline assignment: CDR1 SNHLY and CDR2 FYNNEI. CDR3 bases: TGTGCCAGCAGTGGCGAGAGGGAACCATCACCCCTCCACTTT. Its translation is CASSGEREPSPLHF.

The table lists this clonotype with many counts. The chain uses TRBV10-3 and TRBJ1-2; D gene uncertain. V was shortened by 0 bases and J by 6 bases, with 5 bases between the two germline ends. Germline CDR1 and CDR2: ENHRY and SYGVKD. The CDR3 extends over 12 amino acids. CDR3 sequence (DNA): TGTGCCATCAGTGAGTCCGAGGATGGCTACACCTTC. It encodes CAISESEDGYTF.

This clonotype was detected only a few times. The chain couples TRBV11-2 to TRBJ1-6, with 7 positions matching TRBD1. The CDR3 has 16 residues. CDR1 is SGHAT and CDR2 is FQNNGV in the germline V gene. After removal of 6 bases from V and 2 bases from J, the junction contained 7 bases not matched to a gene. The CDR3 DNA reads as TGTGCCAGCAGTCTCATAGACAGGGCCTATAATTCACCCCTCCACTTT. Its translation is CASSLIDRAYNSPLHF.

The CDR3 nucleotides are TGTGCCAGCAGCGTAGACACTAGCGTGCAAGAGACCCAGTACTTC. Protein: CASSVDTSVQETQYF. The V call is TRBV7-8, the J call TRBJ2-5; 7 bases align to TRBD2. Germline V gives CDR1 SGHVS, CDR2 FQNEAQ. V lost 5 bases and J lost 2; bases outside the gene matches: 8. There are 15 residues in the CDR3. The full variable domain, its missing parts supplied by reference TRBV7-8 and TRBJ2-5, is GAGVSQSPRYKVAKRGQDVALRCDPISGHVSLFWYQQALGQGPEFLTYFQNEAQLDKSGLPSDRFFAERPEGSVSTLKIQRTQQEDSAVYLCASSVDTSVQETQYFGPGTRLLVL.

This clonotype was found many times. J is TRBJ1-4 and V is TRBV7-9, with TRBD1 identical over 10 bases. The J segment lost 7 bases and the V segment lost 2 bases, leaving 4 bases of the junction unmatched. CDR3 length: 15 residues. Germline V gene sequence: CDR1 SEHNR, CDR2 FQNEAQ (reference sequence). CDR3 sequence: CASSLWDRGGEKLFF. The CDR3 DNA sequence: TGTGCCAGCAGCTTATGGGACAGGGGAGGTGAAAAACTGTTTTTT.

The chain has TRBV25-1 and TRBJ2-5; a weak D match, TRBD2 (6 bases). Germline CDR1 and CDR2: MGHDK and SYGVNS. The CDR3 runs to 14 residues. Trimming removed 3 bases at V and 5 bases at J, with 13 bases between. CDR3 region: CASSDPGGFETQYF. Written as DNA, the CDR3 is TGTGCCAGCAGTGACCCCGGAGGGTTTGAGACCCAGTACTTC.

The sample holds one count of this clonotype. The junction departs from the called germline gene at one end, perhaps through a read error. The CDR3 DNA reads as TGTGCCATCAGTGAAACGGGGTACCGAGGCTACACCTTC. This gives the protein CAISETGYRGYTF. The genes are TRBV6-5 and TRBJ1-2; D is ambiguous. The V gene's germline CDR1 is MNHEY and CDR2 SVGAGI. The CDR3 covers 13 residues.

V is TRBV7-9 and J is TRBJ2-7, with D possibly being TRBD2 (6 bases). Looked up from germline, CDR1 is SEHNR and CDR2 is FQNEAQ (reference sequence). V lost 2 bases, J lost 0 bases, and 14 bases lay in between. This CDR3 has 16 amino acids. Here the CDR3 DNA reads TGTGCCAGCAGCTTACGGGGTAGCGGCCTCTCCTACGAGCAGTACTTC. Its protein product is CASSLRGSGLSYEQYF.

This clonotype was found many times. In DNA form, the CDR3 reads TGCAGTGCTAGAGATCGAAAAGGGGGACAGCCCCAGCATTTT. Amino acids: CSARDRKGGQPQHF. This rearrangement joins TRBV20-1 to TRBJ1-5, with a weak D call TRBD1 (6 bases). With 0 bases removed from V and 7 bases from J, the gap between germline ends came to 13 bases. This CDR3 comprises 14 residues. CDR1 and CDR2 from the germline V gene are DFQATT and SNEGSKA (reference sequence).

CDR3 amino acids: CASSFGASGGFVQETQYF. Written as DNA, the CDR3 is TGTGCCAGCAGCTTTGGAGCTAGCGGGGGCTTCGTCCAAGAGACCCAGTACTTC. The chain recombines TRBV5-6 with TRBJ2-5, with 10 nucleotides matching TRBD2. CDR3 length: 18 residues. The ends lost 2 bases at V and 1 base at J; junction bases unmatched: 11. In germline, CDR1 is SGHDT, CDR2 YYEEEE.

CDR3 sequence: CAISGRGSDYGYTF. The CDR3 bases are TGTGCCATCAGTGGGCGGGGGTCGGACTATGGCTACACCTTC. The chain couples TRBV10-3 to TRBJ1-2; possible D gene TRBD1, 5 bases. The V gene lost 4 bases and the J gene lost 3 bases, with 12 bases spanning the gap. The CDR3 sequence is 14 residues long. Germline V gene data show CDR1 as ENHRY and CDR2 as SYGVKD.

The rearrangement joins TRBV24-1 to TRBJ2-1, with D unresolved. V was clipped by 5 bases and J by 6 bases, with 7 bases between them. CDR1 and CDR2 (germline): KGHDR, SFDVKD. There are 12 residues in the CDR3. The CDR3 coding sequence is TGTGCCACCAGTGGGGCTGCCAATGAGCAGTTCTTC. This codes for CATSGAANEQFF.

The V and J genes are TRBV7-9 and TRBJ2-7; weak D call: TRBD1 (6 bases). The CDR3 covers 15 residues. Trimming pared 5 bases from V and 2 bases from J, leaving 16 bases between. Germline V CDR1 and CDR2: SEHNR, FQNEAQ (reference sequence). The CDR3 region is CASSPVLTGTYEQYF. CDR3 in DNA: TGTGCCAGCAGCCCAGTGTTGACAGGAACCTACGAGCAGTACTTC.

The chain joins TRBV2 to TRBJ1-5, with D perhaps TRBD1 (5 bases). The CDR3 consists of 16 residues. Germline CDR1 and CDR2: SNHLY and FYNNEI. V lost 8 bases and J lost 1, with 18 bases in between. CDR3 nucleotide sequence: TGTGCCAGCCCCATGAGACGCCGGGACAGCAATCAGCCCCAGCATTTT. It yields the protein CASPMRRRDSNQPQHF.

The chain carries TRBV20-1 and TRBJ2-7; D could derive from TRBD1 or TRBD2 (5 bases each). Germline V lookup: CDR1 DFQATT, CDR2 SNEGSKA (reference sequence). Trimming took 2 bases from V and 9 from J, leaving 11 bases between them. CDR3 length: 11 amino acids. As DNA, the CDR3 is TGCAGTGCTAGACCTCCGGGACGGCAGTACTTC. Its protein is CSARPPGRQYF.

The V call is TRBV12-3 or TRBV12-4, the J call TRBJ2-7, with D possibly being TRBD2 (5 bases). Trimming cost V 3 bases and J 4 bases, with 13 bases left between them. The CDR3 extends over 14 amino acids. CDR3 DNA sequence: TGTGCCAGCAGTTTCGAGGGAGCAAAGTACGAGCAGTACTTC. Translation gives CASSFEGAKYEQYF.

This clonotype was detected ten times or more. The chain joins TRBV7-9 to TRBJ1-1; perhaps TRBD1 as D (5 bases). Germline assignment: CDR1 SEHNR and CDR2 FQNEAQ (reference sequence). This CDR3 has 14 amino acids. Trimming took off 5 bases at V and 1 base at J, with 11 bases between the two ends. The CDR3 loop reads CASSAQASNTEAFF. The CDR3 nucleotides read TGTGCCAGCAGCGCACAGGCATCGAACACTGAAGCTTTCTTT.

This clonotype was seen a few times. The chain combines TRBV11-2 with TRBJ2-7; a possible D gene is TRBD2 (5 bases). There are 12 residues in the CDR3. The V gene lost 6 bases and the J gene lost 2 bases, with 8 bases spanning the gap. From germline, CDR1 is SGHAT and CDR2 FQNNGV. The CDR3 loop reads CASSDYTYEQYF. DNA for the CDR3: TGTGCCAGCAGTGACTACACCTACGAGCAGTACTTC. The full variable domain, in which reference TRBV11-2 and TRBJ2-7 provide the parts outside the CDR3, is EAGVAQSPRYKIIEKRQSVAFWCNPISGHATLYWYQQILGQGPKLLIQFQNNGVVDDSQLPKDRFSAERLKGVDSTLKIQPAKLEDSAVYLCASSDYTYEQYFGPGTRLTVT.

Concerning this clonotype: The junction departs from germline at one end; a sequencing error may be responsible. The chain links TRBV5-1 to TRBJ2-7, with 7 bases matching TRBD1. The CDR3 loop spans 13 amino acids. Germline V gene lookup returns CDR1 SGHRS and CDR2 YFSETQ. CDR3 loop: CAGSSGQAYEQYF. As DNA, the CDR3 is TGCGCCGGCAGCTCCGGACAGGCCTACGAGCAGTACTTC.

This chain connects TRBV11-2 to TRBJ2-5; 12 nucleotides align to TRBD2. From germline, CDR1 is SGHAT and CDR2 FQNNGV. J gave up 5 bases and V 7 bases, and 5 bases lay outside the gene matches. This CDR3 is 14 amino acids long. CDR3 DNA sequence: TGTGCCAGCAACCGACTAGCGGGAGACGAGACCCAGTACTTC. Its translation is CASNRLAGDETQYF.

V is TRBV6-5 and J is TRBJ2-7; D unresolved. V dropped 0 bases and J dropped 0 bases, with 9 bases sitting between them. The CDR3 has 15 residues. From germline, CDR1 is MNHEY and CDR2 SVGAGI. The CDR3 region has the DNA TGTGCCAGCAGTTACTCCTCGTCCAGCTCCTACGAGCAGTACTTC. It specifies CASSYSSSSSYEQYF.